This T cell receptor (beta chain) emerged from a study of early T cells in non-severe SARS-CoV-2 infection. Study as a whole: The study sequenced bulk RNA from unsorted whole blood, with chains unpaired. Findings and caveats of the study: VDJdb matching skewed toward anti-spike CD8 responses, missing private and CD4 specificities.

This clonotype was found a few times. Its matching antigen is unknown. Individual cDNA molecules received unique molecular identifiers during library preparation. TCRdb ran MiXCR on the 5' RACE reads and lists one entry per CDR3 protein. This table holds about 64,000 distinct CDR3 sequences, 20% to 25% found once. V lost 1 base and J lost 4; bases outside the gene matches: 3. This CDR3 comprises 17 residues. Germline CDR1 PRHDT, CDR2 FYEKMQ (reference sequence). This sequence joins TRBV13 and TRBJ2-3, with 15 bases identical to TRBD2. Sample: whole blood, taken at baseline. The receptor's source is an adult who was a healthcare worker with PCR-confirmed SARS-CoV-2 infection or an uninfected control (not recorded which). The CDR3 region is CASSLVGLAGGPDTQYF. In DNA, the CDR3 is TGTGCCAGCAGCTTAGTCGGACTAGCGGGGGGGCCAGATACGCAGTATTTT.